Listed below are T cell receptor beta chains from one sample, sequenced in a study of PD-L1 blockade in urothelial cancer. Sequencing was performed with immunoSEQ multiplex PCR; in TCRdb, only in-frame clones are kept and a portion is missing. The profile shows about 95,000 clones, 80% to 90% of them singletons. The material sequenced was PBMCs, taken around atezolizumab (anti-PD-L1) treatment. These TCRs come from a man aged 55 to 69 with urothelial cancer. Each CDR3 is given with its conserved first and last residue. The D gene is left open where the match is weak. The size of a clone is reported for some rows only, either as once, few or many, or as a class for expanded clones.

V gene: TRBV6-6
clone size: -
D gene: TRBD2
J gene: TRBJ2-3
CDR3 DNA: TGTGCCAGCAGTGGACTAGGCACAGATACGCAGTATTTT
CDR3 protein: CASSGLGTDTQYF

V gene: TRBV28
clone size: -
D gene: -
J gene: TRBJ2-7
CDR3 DNA: TGTGCCAGCAGTTTATCAGGGGACCACTCCTACGAGCAGTACTTC
CDR3 protein: CASSLSGDHSYEQYF

V gene: TRBV18
clone size: -
D gene: TRBD1
J gene: TRBJ1-2
CDR3 DNA: TGTGCCAGCTCACTCGGACAGGCCTATGGCTACACCTTC
CDR3 protein: CASSLGQAYGYTF

V gene: TRBV4-3
clone size: -
D gene: TRBD2
J gene: TRBJ2-1
CDR3 DNA: TGCGCCAGCAGCCGGGGAAGCGGGGGTGATGATGAGCAGTTCTTC
CDR3 protein: CASSRGSGGDDEQFF

V gene: TRBV6-1
clone size: -
D gene: TRBD1
J gene: TRBJ2-6
CDR3 DNA: TGTGCCAGCAGACCAGACAGGGCCGGGGCCAACGTCCTGACTTTC
CDR3 protein: CASRPDRAGANVLTF

V gene: TRBV7-3
clone size: -
D gene: -
J gene: TRBJ1-2
CDR3 DNA: TGTGCCAGCAGCTCCCAGGGATTCGGCTACACCTTC
CDR3 protein: CASSSQGFGYTF

V gene: TRBV7-6
clone size: -
D gene: TRBD2
J gene: TRBJ2-3
CDR3 DNA: TGTGCCAGCAGCCCGACTAGCGGGGGCCCAGATACGCAGTATTTT
CDR3 protein: CASSPTSGGPDTQYF

V gene: TRBV28
clone size: -
D gene: TRBD2
J gene: TRBJ2-1
CDR3 DNA: TGTGCCAGCAGTTTTGGGGGGGAGAGGGGAATACAGTTCTTC
CDR3 protein: CASSFGGERGIQFF

V gene: TRBV9
clone size: -
D gene: -
J gene: TRBJ2-7
CDR3 DNA: TGTGCCAGCAGCGTAGATGTATCGCCCCAGTCCTACGAGCAGTACTTC
CDR3 protein: CASSVDVSPQSYEQYF

V gene: TRBV25-1
clone size: -
D gene: TRBD1
J gene: TRBJ1-6
CDR3 DNA: TGTGCCAGCAGTCGACAGGGAGTTTCACCCCTCCACTTT
CDR3 protein: CASSRQGVSPLHF

V gene: TRBV9
clone size: -
D gene: -
J gene: TRBJ2-7
CDR3 DNA: TGTGCCAGCAGCGTAGCTCAAGCAGGGCGCAACGAGCAGTACTTC
CDR3 protein: CASSVAQAGRNEQYF

V gene: TRBV28
clone size: few
D gene: TRBD1
J gene: TRBJ2-7
CDR3 DNA: TGTGCCAGCAGTTCCGGGACAGGGAGCGAGCAGTACTTC
CDR3 protein: CASSSGTGSEQYF

V gene: TRBV4-1
clone size: few
D gene: TRBD2
J gene: TRBJ2-1
CDR3 DNA: TGCGCCAGCAGCCCCTGGACTAGCGGGAGTGAGAATGAGCAGTTCTTC
CDR3 protein: CASSPWTSGSENEQFF

V gene: TRBV6-5
clone size: few
D gene: TRBD1
J gene: TRBJ1-1
CDR3 DNA: TGTGCCAGCAGCCTGACAGGGAGGAAAGCTTTCTTT
CDR3 protein: CASSLTGRKAFF

V gene: TRBV5-1
clone size: -
D gene: TRBD1
J gene: TRBJ2-7
CDR3 DNA: TGCGCCAGCAGCTTGGAGGGGGCTAACGAGCAGTACTTC
CDR3 protein: CASSLEGANEQYF

V gene: TRBV28
clone size: -
D gene: -
J gene: TRBJ1-2
CDR3 DNA: TGTGCCAGCAGTCGGGCGGGGGCAGGGGGCTACACCTTC
CDR3 protein: CASSRAGAGGYTF

V gene: TRBV5-1
clone size: -
D gene: -
J gene: TRBJ2-5
CDR3 DNA: TGCGCCAGCAGAACAGGGCACGAGACCCAGTACTTC
CDR3 protein: CASRTGHETQYF

V gene: TRBV27
clone size: -
D gene: -
J gene: TRBJ2-7
CDR3 DNA: TGTGCCAGCAGTTTGGCGGACGGGCAGGGGCCCTACGAGCAGTACTTC
CDR3 protein: CASSLADGQGPYEQYF

V gene: TRBV5-8
clone size: once
D gene: -
J gene: TRBJ2-7
CDR3 DNA: TGTGCCAGCAGCCCAGGGGTTGGTAGCTCCTACGAGCAGTACTTC
CDR3 protein: CASSPGVGSSYEQYF

V gene: TRBV15
clone size: -
D gene: TRBD1
J gene: TRBJ1-6
CDR3 DNA: TGTGCCACCAGCGCCGGGGACAGTTATAATTCACCCCTCCACTTT
CDR3 protein: CATSAGDSYNSPLHF

V gene: TRBV4-3
clone size: once
D gene: -
J gene: TRBJ2-7
CDR3 DNA: TGCGCCAGCAGCCAAACCTCCCGCCCCGAGGAGCAGTACTTC
CDR3 protein: CASSQTSRPEEQYF

V gene: TRBV6-4
clone size: -
D gene: -
J gene: TRBJ2-1
CDR3 DNA: TGTGCCAGCAGTGACCTCTACGGTGAGCAGTTCTTC
CDR3 protein: CASSDLYGEQFF

V gene: TRBV5-6
clone size: -
D gene: -
J gene: TRBJ1-5
CDR3 DNA: TGTGCCAGCAGCATGGGGCAGGGCGATAGCAATCAGCCCCAGCATTTT
CDR3 protein: CASSMGQGDSNQPQHF

V gene: TRBV18
clone size: -
D gene: TRBD2
J gene: TRBJ2-7
CDR3 DNA: TGTGCCAGCTCACCCCGCGGGAGTGGGTCCTACGAGCAGTACTTC
CDR3 protein: CASSPRGSGSYEQYF

V gene: TRBV7-2
clone size: medium-sized
D gene: -
J gene: TRBJ2-7
CDR3 DNA: TGTGCCAGCAGCTTAGATGCGGGGTTGACCTACGAGCAGTACTTC
CDR3 protein: CASSLDAGLTYEQYF

V gene: TRBV6-1
clone size: -
D gene: TRBD1
J gene: TRBJ1-5
CDR3 DNA: TGTGCCAGCAGTGCGGACAGGGCCAGAGGACAGCCCCAGCATTTT
CDR3 protein: CASSADRARGQPQHF

V gene: TRBV28
clone size: -
D gene: TRBD1
J gene: TRBJ1-4
CDR3 DNA: TGTGCCAGCAGTTCAGGGGGCGAAGCTAATGAAAAACTGTTTTTT
CDR3 protein: CASSSGGEANEKLFF

V gene: TRBV28
clone size: few
D gene: -
J gene: TRBJ2-7
CDR3 DNA: TGTGCCAGCAGTTTACTGGGGAGGGACACGCGGTACTTC
CDR3 protein: CASSLLGRDTRYF

V gene: TRBV6-5
clone size: few
D gene: TRBD1
J gene: TRBJ2-7
CDR3 DNA: TGTGCCAGCAGTTACCAAGGACAGGGAGCCTACGAGCAGTACTTC
CDR3 protein: CASSYQGQGAYEQYF

V gene: TRBV5-1
clone size: -
D gene: TRBD1
J gene: TRBJ2-6
CDR3 DNA: TGCGCCAGCAGCTTAGGACAGGCCTCTGGGGCCAACGTCCTGACTTTC
CDR3 protein: CASSLGQASGANVLTF

V gene: TRBV14
clone size: -
D gene: TRBD2
J gene: TRBJ2-3
CDR3 DNA: TGTGCCAGCAGCCAAAGACGTAGCGGGGGTTTTACAGATACGCAGTATTTT
CDR3 protein: CASSQRRSGGFTDTQYF

V gene: TRBV21-1
clone size: -
D gene: -
J gene: TRBJ2-5
CDR3 DNA: TGTGCCAGCAGCGACCAGGGATCTTCGGAGACCCAGTACTTC
CDR3 protein: CASSDQGSSETQYF

V gene: TRBV11-2
clone size: -
D gene: -
J gene: TRBJ2-4
CDR3 DNA: TGTGCCAGCAGCTTAGTCCTAAACATTCAGTACTTC
CDR3 protein: CASSLVLNIQYF

V gene: TRBV30
clone size: -
D gene: TRBD2
J gene: TRBJ2-2
CDR3 DNA: TGTGCCTGGAGTGCGCTGGGACTAGCTGCCGGGGAGCTGTTTTTT
CDR3 protein: CAWSALGLAAGELFF

V gene: TRBV5-6
clone size: -
D gene: -
J gene: TRBJ1-5
CDR3 DNA: TGTGCCAGCAGCTCTCCCTTAAGGGGTCAGCCCCAGCATTTT
CDR3 protein: CASSSPLRGQPQHF

V gene: TRBV25-1
clone size: -
D gene: TRBD1
J gene: TRBJ2-2
CDR3 DNA: TGTGCCAGCAGTGGAGGGGGCAACACCGGGGAGCTGTTTTTT
CDR3 protein: CASSGGGNTGELFF

V gene: TRBV19
clone size: -
D gene: TRBD2
J gene: TRBJ2-5
CDR3 DNA: TGTGCCAGTAACAAGCGGGGGGAGCCTCAAGAGACCCAGTACTTC
CDR3 protein: CASNKRGEPQETQYF

V gene: TRBV28
clone size: -
D gene: TRBD1
J gene: TRBJ1-6
CDR3 DNA: TGTGCCAGCAGTTTCGTCCAGGGGGCTGATAATTCACCCCTCCACTTT
CDR3 protein: CASSFVQGADNSPLHF

V gene: TRBV5-1
clone size: -
D gene: -
J gene: TRBJ1-1
CDR3 DNA: TGCGCCAGCACGGGGACACCCAGGAGTGGGAACACTGAAGCTTTCTTT
CDR3 protein: CASTGTPRSGNTEAFF

V gene: TRBV5-6
clone size: -
D gene: -
J gene: TRBJ1-2
CDR3 DNA: TGTGCCAGCAGCCCCAGGCAAAGTTATGGCTACACCTTC
CDR3 protein: CASSPRQSYGYTF

V gene: TRBV4-1
clone size: -
D gene: -
J gene: TRBJ2-3
CDR3 DNA: TGCGCCAGCAGCCTTCAGACTAGTGCCACAGATACGCAGTATTTT
CDR3 protein: CASSLQTSATDTQYF

V gene: TRBV28
clone size: -
D gene: TRBD2
J gene: TRBJ2-7
CDR3 DNA: TGTGCCAGCAGTCCGGGAGGGCCGTTCCACGAGCAGTACTTC
CDR3 protein: CASSPGGPFHEQYF

V gene: TRBV28
clone size: -
D gene: TRBD2
J gene: TRBJ2-1
CDR3 DNA: TGTGCCAGCAGTTTCGAGGTAGCGGGGACACAGTTCTTC
CDR3 protein: CASSFEVAGTQFF

V gene: TRBV6-5
clone size: -
D gene: -
J gene: TRBJ1-6
CDR3 DNA: TGTGCCAGCAGTTGGACGGGGATAACTACCACCTCACCCCTCCACTTT
CDR3 protein: CASSWTGITTTSPLHF

V gene: TRBV11-2
clone size: -
D gene: TRBD2
J gene: TRBJ2-5
CDR3 DNA: TGTGCCAGCAGCCGCCCCCTAGCGGGAGGTGGGGAGACCCAGTACTTC
CDR3 protein: CASSRPLAGGGETQYF

V gene: TRBV10-3
clone size: -
D gene: TRBD1
J gene: TRBJ2-5
CDR3 DNA: TGTGCCATCAGGGGACAGGGGGCCGTCCAAGAGACCCAGTACTTC
CDR3 protein: CAIRGQGAVQETQYF

V gene: TRBV11-2
clone size: -
D gene: TRBD2
J gene: TRBJ2-5
CDR3 DNA: TGTGCCAGCACCCCCGGAACTAGCGGGGGGGGCTACGAGGGGACCCAGTACTTC
CDR3 protein: CASTPGTSGGGYEGTQYF

V gene: TRBV7-9
clone size: -
D gene: TRBD2
J gene: TRBJ2-1
CDR3 DNA: TGTGCCAGCAGCGTTACTAGCGGATCCTACAATGAGCAGTTCTTC
CDR3 protein: CASSVTSGSYNEQFF

V gene: TRBV5-5
clone size: -
D gene: -
J gene: TRBJ1-1
CDR3 DNA: TGTGCCAGCAGCTTCTGGACGGGAGGGACTGAAGCTTTCTTT
CDR3 protein: CASSFWTGGTEAFF

V gene: TRBV11-2
clone size: once
D gene: TRBD1
J gene: TRBJ2-3
CDR3 DNA: TGTGCCAGCAGCCCCGGGACAGGGGCCACAGATACGCAGTATTTT
CDR3 protein: CASSPGTGATDTQYF

V gene: TRBV7-3
clone size: -
D gene: TRBD1
J gene: TRBJ1-1
CDR3 DNA: TGTGCCAGCAGCATGACAGGGGAGGACACTGAAGCTTTCTTT
CDR3 protein: CASSMTGEDTEAFF

V gene: TRBV5-4
clone size: -
D gene: TRBD1
J gene: TRBJ1-2
CDR3 DNA: TGTGCCAGCAGCTTGGAGACAGGGGATGGCTACACCTTC
CDR3 protein: CASSLETGDGYTF